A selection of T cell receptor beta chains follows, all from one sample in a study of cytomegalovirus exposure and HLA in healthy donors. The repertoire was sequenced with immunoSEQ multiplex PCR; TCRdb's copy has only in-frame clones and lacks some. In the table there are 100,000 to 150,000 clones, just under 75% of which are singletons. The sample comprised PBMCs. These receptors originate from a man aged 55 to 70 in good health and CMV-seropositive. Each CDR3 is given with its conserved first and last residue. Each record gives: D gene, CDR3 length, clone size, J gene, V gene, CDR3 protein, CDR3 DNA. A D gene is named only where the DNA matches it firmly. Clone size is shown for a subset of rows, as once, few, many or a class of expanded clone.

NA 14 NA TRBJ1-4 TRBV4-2 CASSQDRIQVELFF TGTGCCAGCAGCCAAGATCGAATTCAGGTAGAACTGTTTTTT
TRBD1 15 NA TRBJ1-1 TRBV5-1 CASTRPGTGNTEAFF TGCGCCAGCACCCGCCCTGGGACAGGGAACACTGAAGCTTTCTTT
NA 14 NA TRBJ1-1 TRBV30 CALNAGNMNTEAFF TGTGCACTAAACGCAGGGAATATGAACACTGAAGCTTTCTTT
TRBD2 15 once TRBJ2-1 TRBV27 CASSFSGGKVNEQFF TGTGCCAGCAGTTTTAGCGGGGGGAAAGTCAATGAGCAGTTCTTC
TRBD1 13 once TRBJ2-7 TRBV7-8 CASSWDRGHEQYF TGTGCCAGCAGCTGGGACAGGGGGCACGAGCAGTACTTC
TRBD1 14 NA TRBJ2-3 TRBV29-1 CSVGWDRGRDTQYF TGCAGCGTGGGGTGGGACAGGGGTAGAGATACGCAGTATTTT
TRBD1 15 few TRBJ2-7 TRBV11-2 CASSSSTGGPYEQYF TGTGCCAGCAGCTCATCGACAGGGGGTCCCTACGAGCAGTACTTC
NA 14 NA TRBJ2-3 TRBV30 CGWGHRGQPDTQYF TGTGGCTGGGGGCACCGAGGACAGCCAGATACGCAGTATTTT
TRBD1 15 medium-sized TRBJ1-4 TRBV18 CASSDSGTANEKLFF TGTGCCAGCTCAGATTCCGGGACAGCTAATGAAAAACTGTTTTTT
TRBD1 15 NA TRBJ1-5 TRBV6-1 CASSAWTGGGQPQHF TGTGCCAGCAGTGCGTGGACAGGTGGGGGGCAGCCCCAGCATTTT
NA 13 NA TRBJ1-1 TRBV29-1 CSSWRGEETEAFF TGCAGCAGTTGGCGGGGTGAGGAGACTGAAGCTTTCTTT
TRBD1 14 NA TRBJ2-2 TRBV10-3 CAISNHWTGKGLFF TGTGCCATCAGTAACCACTGGACAGGGAAGGGGCTGTTTTTT
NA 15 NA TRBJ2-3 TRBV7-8 CASSPMGLRVDTQYF TGTGCCAGCAGCCCGATGGGACTCCGGGTAGATACGCAGTATTTT
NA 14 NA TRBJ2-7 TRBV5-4 CASSIGHFSYEQYF TGTGCCAGCAGCATAGGACACTTCTCCTACGAGCAGTACTTC
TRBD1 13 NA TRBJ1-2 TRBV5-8 CASSINRGYGYTF TGTGCCAGCAGCATAAACAGGGGTTATGGCTACACCTTC
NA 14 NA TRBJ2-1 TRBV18 CASSLSQGDNEQFF TGTGCCAGCTCCCTGTCTCAGGGCGACAATGAGCAGTTCTTC
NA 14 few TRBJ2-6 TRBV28 CASSLMRAPNVLTF TGTGCCAGCAGCCTGATGAGGGCGCCCAACGTCCTGACTTTC
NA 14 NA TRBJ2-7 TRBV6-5 CASSPRGQGYEQYF TGTGCCAGCAGCCCGCGGGGGCAGGGCTACGAGCAGTACTTC
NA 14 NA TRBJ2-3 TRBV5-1 CASSQQRRTDTQYF TGCGCCAGCAGCCAACAGAGGAGGACAGATACGCAGTATTTT
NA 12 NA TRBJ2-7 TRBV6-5 CASSSVGREQYF TGTGCCAGCAGTTCCGTGGGGAGAGAGCAGTACTTC
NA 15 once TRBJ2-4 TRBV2 CASSEQEYRGGIQYF TGTGCCAGCAGTGAACAGGAATACCGGGGTGGCATTCAGTACTTC
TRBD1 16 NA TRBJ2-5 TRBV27 CASRARQGVMGETQYF TGTGCCAGCAGAGCTAGACAGGGAGTGATGGGCGAGACCCAGTACTTC
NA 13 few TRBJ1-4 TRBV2 CASSTLFGKKLFF TGTGCCAGCAGTACCCTTTTCGGGAAGAAACTGTTTTTT
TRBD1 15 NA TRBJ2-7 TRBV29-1 CSVVSATGGRYEQYF TGCAGCGTTGTTTCCGCGACAGGGGGTAGGTACGAGCAGTACTTC
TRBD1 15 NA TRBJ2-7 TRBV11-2 CASSLDRTGVLGEYF TGTGCCAGCAGCTTGGATAGAACAGGGGTCCTAGGGGAGTACTTC
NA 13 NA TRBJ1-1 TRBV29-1 CSVGRGGGGEAFF TGCAGCGTTGGTCGGGGCGGGGGGGGTGAAGCTTTCTTT
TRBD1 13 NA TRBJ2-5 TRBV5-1 CASSGTAEETQYF TGCGCCAGCAGCGGGACAGCAGAAGAGACCCAGTACTTC
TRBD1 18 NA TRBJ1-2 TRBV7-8 CASSLAPPKTGGGLGYTF TGTGCCAGCAGCTTAGCCCCACCCAAGACAGGGGGGGGTTTAGGCTACACCTTC
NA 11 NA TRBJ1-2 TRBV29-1 CSVESYYGYPF TGCAGCGTTGAAAGCTACTATGGCTACCCCTTC
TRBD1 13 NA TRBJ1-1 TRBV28 CASRGTENTEAFF TGTGCCAGCAGGGGGACAGAGAACACTGAAGCTTTCTTT
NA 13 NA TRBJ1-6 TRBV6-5 CASGAGNNSPLHF TGTGCCAGCGGGGCAGGCAATAATTCACCCCTCCACTTT
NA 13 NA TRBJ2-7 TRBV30 CAWSASRGYEQYF TGTGCCTGGAGTGCAAGCAGGGGCTACGAGCAGTACTTC
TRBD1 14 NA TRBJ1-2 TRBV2 CASSAVTGGGGYTF TGTGCCAGCAGTGCGGTGACAGGGGGGGGTGGCTACACCTTC
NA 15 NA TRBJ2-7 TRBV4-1 CASSQASPSSYEQYF TGCGCCAGCAGCCAAGCCTCGCCTAGCTCCTACGAGCAGTACTTC
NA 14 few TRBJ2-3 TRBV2 CASSEVRGADTQYF TGTGCCAGCAGTGAAGTCCGGGGAGCAGATACGCAGTATTTT
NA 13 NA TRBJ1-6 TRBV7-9 CASSPGQNSPLHF TGTGCCAGCAGCCCGGGACAAAATTCACCCCTCCACTTT
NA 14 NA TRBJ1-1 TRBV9 CASSVVGTYTEAFF TGTGCCAGCAGCGTAGTCGGGACATACACTGAAGCTTTCTTT
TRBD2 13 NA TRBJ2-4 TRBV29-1 CSVRWGEGNIQYF TGCAGCGTCCGGTGGGGGGAGGGGAACATTCAGTACTTC
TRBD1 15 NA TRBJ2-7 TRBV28 CASSSSRTGPYEQYF TGTGCCAGCAGTTCATCGCGGACAGGTCCCTACGAGCAGTACTTC
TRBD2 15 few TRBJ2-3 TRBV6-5 CASTRAGGYTDTQYF TGTGCCAGCACAAGAGCGGGGGGGTACACAGATACGCAGTATTTT
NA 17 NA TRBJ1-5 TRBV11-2 CASSLSGGGFGSAPQHF TGTGCCAGCAGCTTATCGGGGGGCGGATTCGGGTCCGCGCCCCAGCATTTT
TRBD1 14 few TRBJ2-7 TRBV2 CASSESRGLYEQYF TGTGCCAGCAGTGAGAGTAGGGGGCTCTACGAGCAGTACTTC
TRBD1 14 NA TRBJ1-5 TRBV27 CASSRGTGVQPQHF TGTGCCAGCAGTCGCGGTACAGGGGTTCAGCCCCAGCATTTT
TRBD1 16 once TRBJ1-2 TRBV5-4 CASSSPFLGGNYGYTF TGTGCCAGCAGCTCACCATTCCTAGGGGGCAACTATGGCTACACCTTC
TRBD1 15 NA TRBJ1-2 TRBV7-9 CASSHPGQDLYGYPF TGTGCCAGCAGCCATCCGGGACAGGATCTTTATGGCTACCCCTTC
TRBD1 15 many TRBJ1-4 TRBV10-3 CATSQRQGANEKLFF TGTGCCACGAGCCAAAGACAGGGGGCGAATGAAAAACTGTTTTTT
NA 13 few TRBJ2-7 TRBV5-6 CASSLRLLSEQYF TGTGCCAGCAGCTTGCGTCTACTCTCCGAGCAGTACTTC
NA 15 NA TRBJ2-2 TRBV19 CASSFTGSDTGELFF TGTGCCAGTAGTTTTACAGGGTCCGACACCGGGGAGCTGTTTTTT
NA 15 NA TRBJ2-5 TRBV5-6 CASSLVLRIGETQYF TGTGCCAGCAGCTTGGTGCTGAGGATTGGGGAGACCCAGTACTTC
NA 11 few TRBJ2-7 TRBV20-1 CSAEDSYEQYF TGCAGTGCTGAGGATTCCTACGAGCAGTACTTC
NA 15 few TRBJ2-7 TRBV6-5 CASTRQAGSSYEQYF TGTGCCAGCACTAGACAAGCGGGCAGCTCCTACGAGCAGTACTTC
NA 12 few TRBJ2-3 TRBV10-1 CASSYRTDTQYF TGCGCCAGCAGCTACAGAACTGATACGCAGTATTTT
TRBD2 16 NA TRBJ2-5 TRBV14 CASSSEGTSGEETQYF TGTGCCAGCAGCAGCGAAGGGACTAGCGGGGAAGAGACCCAGTACTTC
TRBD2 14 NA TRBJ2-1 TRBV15 CATGNSGSLDEQFF TGTGCCACCGGAAATAGCGGGAGCCTGGATGAGCAGTTCTTC
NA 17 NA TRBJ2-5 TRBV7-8 CASSSLDQTPSGETQYF TGTGCCAGCAGCTCCCTAGATCAGACCCCTTCGGGGGAGACCCAGTACTTC
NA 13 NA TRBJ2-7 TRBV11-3 CASSPRGFGEQYF TGTGCCAGCAGCCCTCGGGGATTTGGGGAGCAGTACTTC
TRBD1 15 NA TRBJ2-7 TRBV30 CAWSDQGQGGYEQYF TGTGCCTGGAGCGACCAAGGACAGGGTGGATACGAGCAGTACTTC